This TCR beta chain appears in the sequencing data of a study of OX40 agonist ivuxolimab in advanced cancers. Study results and caveats: Expanded clones tended on average to be more numerous among CD8+ T cells than CD4+.

Trimming took 9 bases from V and 7 from J, leaving 9 bases between them. CDR1 MDHEN and CDR2 SYDVKM come from the germline V gene. This CDR3 is built from 10 residues. This clone was picked up a small number of times. The antigen is undetermined. Measured with immunoSEQ multiplex PCR; TCRdb has only the in-frame clones, and not every one. The table shows 35,000 to 55,000 clones, with roughly 80% occurring only once. The sequence was collected from an adult with an advanced solid tumor such as melanoma, head and neck, liver or kidney cancer. J is TRBJ1-1 and V is TRBV28; no reliable D call. The material sequenced was CD4+ or CD8+ T cells sorted from blood, taken in a trial of the OX40 agonist ivuxolimab. The CDR3 here is CASSFNEAFF. For the CDR3, the DNA is TGTGCCAGTTCGTTCAATGAAGCTTTCTTT.